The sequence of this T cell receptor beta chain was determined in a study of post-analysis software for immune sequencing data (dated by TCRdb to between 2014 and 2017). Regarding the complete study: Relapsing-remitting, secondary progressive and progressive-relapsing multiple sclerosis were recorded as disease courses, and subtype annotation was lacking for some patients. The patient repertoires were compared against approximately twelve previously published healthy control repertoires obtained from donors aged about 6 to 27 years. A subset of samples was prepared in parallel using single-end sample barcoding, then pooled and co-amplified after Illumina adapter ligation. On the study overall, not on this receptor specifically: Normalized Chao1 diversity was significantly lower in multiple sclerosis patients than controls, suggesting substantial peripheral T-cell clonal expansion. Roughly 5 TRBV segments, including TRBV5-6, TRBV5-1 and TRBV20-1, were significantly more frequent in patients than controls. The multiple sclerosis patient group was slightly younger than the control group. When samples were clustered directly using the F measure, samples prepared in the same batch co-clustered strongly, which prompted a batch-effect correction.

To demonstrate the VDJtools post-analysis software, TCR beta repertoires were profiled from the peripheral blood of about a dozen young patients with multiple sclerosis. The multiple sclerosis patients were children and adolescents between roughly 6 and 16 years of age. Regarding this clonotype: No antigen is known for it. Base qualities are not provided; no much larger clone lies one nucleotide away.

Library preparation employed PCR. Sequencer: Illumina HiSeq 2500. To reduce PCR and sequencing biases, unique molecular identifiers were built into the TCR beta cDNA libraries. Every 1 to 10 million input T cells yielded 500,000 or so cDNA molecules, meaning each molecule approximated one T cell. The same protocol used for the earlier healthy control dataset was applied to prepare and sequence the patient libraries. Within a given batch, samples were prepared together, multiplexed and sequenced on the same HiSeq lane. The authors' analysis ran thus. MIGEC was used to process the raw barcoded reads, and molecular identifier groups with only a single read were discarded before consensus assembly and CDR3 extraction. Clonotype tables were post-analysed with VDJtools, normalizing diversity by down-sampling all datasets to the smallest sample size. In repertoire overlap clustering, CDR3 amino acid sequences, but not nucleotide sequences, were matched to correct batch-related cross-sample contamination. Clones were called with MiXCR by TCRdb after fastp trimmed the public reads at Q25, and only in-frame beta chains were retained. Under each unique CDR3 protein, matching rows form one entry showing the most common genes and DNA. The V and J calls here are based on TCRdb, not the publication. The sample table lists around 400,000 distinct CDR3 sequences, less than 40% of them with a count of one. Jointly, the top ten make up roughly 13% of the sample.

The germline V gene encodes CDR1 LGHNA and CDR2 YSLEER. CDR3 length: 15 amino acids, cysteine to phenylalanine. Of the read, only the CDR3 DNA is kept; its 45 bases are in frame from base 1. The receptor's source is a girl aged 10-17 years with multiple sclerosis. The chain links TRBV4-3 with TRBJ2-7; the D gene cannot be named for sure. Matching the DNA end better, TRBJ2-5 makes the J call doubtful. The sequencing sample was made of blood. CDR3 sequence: CASSQVDAPMWTQYF. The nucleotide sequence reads TGCGCCAGCAGCCAAGTAGACGCGCCCATGTGGACCCAGTACTTC.